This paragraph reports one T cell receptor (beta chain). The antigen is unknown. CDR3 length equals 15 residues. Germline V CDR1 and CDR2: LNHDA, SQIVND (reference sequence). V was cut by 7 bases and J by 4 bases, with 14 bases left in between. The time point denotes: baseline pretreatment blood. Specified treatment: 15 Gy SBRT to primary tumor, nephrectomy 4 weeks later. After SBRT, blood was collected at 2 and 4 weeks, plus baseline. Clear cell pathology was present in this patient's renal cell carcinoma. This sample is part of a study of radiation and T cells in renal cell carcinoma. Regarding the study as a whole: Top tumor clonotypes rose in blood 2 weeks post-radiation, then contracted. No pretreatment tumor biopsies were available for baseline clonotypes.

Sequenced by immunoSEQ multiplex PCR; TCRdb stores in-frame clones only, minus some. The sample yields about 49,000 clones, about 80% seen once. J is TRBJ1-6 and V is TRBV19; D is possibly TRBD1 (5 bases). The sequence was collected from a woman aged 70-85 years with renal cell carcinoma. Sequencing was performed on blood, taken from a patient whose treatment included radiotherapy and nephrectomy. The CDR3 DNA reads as TGTGCCAGTACCCAGGGAGGCAGGTATAATTCACCCCTCCACTTT. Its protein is CASTQGGRYNSPLHF.